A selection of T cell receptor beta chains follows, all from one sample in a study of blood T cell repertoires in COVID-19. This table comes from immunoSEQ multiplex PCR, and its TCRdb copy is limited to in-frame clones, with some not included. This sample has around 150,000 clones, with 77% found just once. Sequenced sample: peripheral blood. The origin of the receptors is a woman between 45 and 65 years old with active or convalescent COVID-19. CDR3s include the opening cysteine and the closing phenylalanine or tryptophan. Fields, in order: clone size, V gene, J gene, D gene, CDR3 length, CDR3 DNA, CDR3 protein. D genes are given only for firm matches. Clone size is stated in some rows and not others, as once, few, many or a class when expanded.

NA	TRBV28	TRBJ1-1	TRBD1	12	TGTGCCAGCACTGCGTACAGGGGCGAAGCTTTCTTT	CASTAYRGEAFF
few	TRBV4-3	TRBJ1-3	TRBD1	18	TGCGCCAGCAGCCAAGATCCGGTTACAGGGGCCTCTGGAAACACCATATATTTT	CASSQDPVTGASGNTIYF
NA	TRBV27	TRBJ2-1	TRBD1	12	TGTGCCAGCAGTTCACAGGGGTTTGAGCAGTTCTTC	CASSSQGFEQFF
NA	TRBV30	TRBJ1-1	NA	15	TGTGCCTGGAGTGTATTTGGCGGGATGAACACTGAAGCTTTCTTT	CAWSVFGGMNTEAFF
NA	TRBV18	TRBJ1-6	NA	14	TGTGCCAGCTCGCCACAGGAGCTTAATTCACCCCTCCACTTT	CASSPQELNSPLHF
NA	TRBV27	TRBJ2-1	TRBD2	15	TGTGCCAGCAGCCTCAAGCGGGGGTTCCGCAATGAGCAGTTCTTC	CASSLKRGFRNEQFF
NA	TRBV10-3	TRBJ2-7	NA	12	TGTGCCATCAGTGAGGTGAACCGGGAGCAGTACTTC	CAISEVNREQYF
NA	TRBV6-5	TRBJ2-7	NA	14	TGTGCCAGCAGTTTCTCGACTAGGCCCTACGAGCAGTACTTC	CASSFSTRPYEQYF
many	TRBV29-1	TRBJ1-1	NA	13	TGCAGCGTTGAGGGGCCCTTGTACCCTGAAGCTTTCTTT	CSVEGPLYPEAFF
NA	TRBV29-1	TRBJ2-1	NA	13	TGCAGCGTTGAAGATCTAGGCGGCAATGAGCAGTTCTTC	CSVEDLGGNEQFF
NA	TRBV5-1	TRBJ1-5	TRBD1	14	TGCGCCAGCAGCCCAGGGGGGAATAATCAGCCCCAGCATTTT	CASSPGGNNQPQHF
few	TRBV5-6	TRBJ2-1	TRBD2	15	TGTGCCAGCAGCTTGAGGACTAGTCGGGCCAATGAGCAGTTCTTC	CASSLRTSRANEQFF
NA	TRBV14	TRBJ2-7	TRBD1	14	TGTGCCAGCAGCCAAGAACAGGGGGTCTACGAGCAGTACTTC	CASSQEQGVYEQYF
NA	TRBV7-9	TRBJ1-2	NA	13	TGTGCCAGCAGCTTAGTCACGGTCTATGGCTACACCTTC	CASSLVTVYGYTF
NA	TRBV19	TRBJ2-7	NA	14	TGTGCCAGTAGTATAGATCTACAGGGTTACGAGCAGTACTTC	CASSIDLQGYEQYF
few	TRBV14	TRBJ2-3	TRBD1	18	TGTGCCAGCAGCCAAGAAGTGGCCAGAACAGGGGTTAAAGATACGCAGTATTTT	CASSQEVARTGVKDTQYF
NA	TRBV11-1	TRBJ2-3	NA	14	TGTGCCAGCAGCTTAGACAGAAGCACAGATACGCAGTATTTT	CASSLDRSTDTQYF
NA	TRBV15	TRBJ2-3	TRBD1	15	TGTGCCACCAGCAGTTGGGACAGGGGAGGAGATACGCAGTATTTT	CATSSWDRGGDTQYF
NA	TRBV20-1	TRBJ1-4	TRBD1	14	TGCAGTGCTAGTCGCCGACAGGGGAATGAAAAACTGTTTTTT	CSASRRQGNEKLFF
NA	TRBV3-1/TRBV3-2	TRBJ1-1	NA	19	TGTGCCAGCAGCCAAGAAGCCGCACAGGCGGGGCGGGGTGGCACTGAAGCTTTCTTT	CASSQEAAQAGRGGTEAFF
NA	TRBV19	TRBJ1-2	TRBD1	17	TGTGCCAGTAGTTCCGGGACAGGGTCCCCTGGTGGTTATGGCTACACCTTC	CASSSGTGSPGGYGYTF
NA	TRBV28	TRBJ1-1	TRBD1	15	TGTGCCAGCCACTCAGGGGGCGAGAGAAACACTGAAGCTTTCTTT	CASHSGGERNTEAFF
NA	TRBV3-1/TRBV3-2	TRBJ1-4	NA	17	TGTGCCAGCAGTCGAAGAGGGTTAGGGCAGGCGAATGAAAAACTGTTTTTT	CASSRRGLGQANEKLFF
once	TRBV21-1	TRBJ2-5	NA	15	TGTGCCAGCAGCAAACGGACTAGCTGCCGGAAGACCCAGTACTTC	CASSKRTSCRKTQYF
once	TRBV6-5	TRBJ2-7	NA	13	TGTGCCAGCAGTTACCTGGAGGGATACGAGCAGTACTTC	CASSYLEGYEQYF
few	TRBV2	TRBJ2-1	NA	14	TGTGCCAGCAGTGACACGGGGTCTAACAATGAGCAGTTCTTC	CASSDTGSNNEQFF
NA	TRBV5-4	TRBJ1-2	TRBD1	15	TGTGCCAGCAGCGCCCGGGACAGGAGAGACTATGGCTACACCTTC	CASSARDRRDYGYTF
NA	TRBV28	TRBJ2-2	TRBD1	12	TGTGCCAGCAGGACAGGGACCGGGGAGCTGTTTTTT	CASRTGTGELFF
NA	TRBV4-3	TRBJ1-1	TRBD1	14	TGCGCCAGCAGCCAAGGGACAGGGCCCACTGAAGCTTTCTTT	CASSQGTGPTEAFF
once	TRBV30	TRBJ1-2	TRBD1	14	TGTGCCTGGAGTGTAGACAGGGTAAACTATGGCTACACCTTC	CAWSVDRVNYGYTF
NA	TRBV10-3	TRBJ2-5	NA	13	TGTGCCATCAGCGAGACAGGCGGAGAGACCCAGTACTTC	CAISETGGETQYF
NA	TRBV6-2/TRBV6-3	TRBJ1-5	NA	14	TGTGCCAGCAGCGGCCCGGGCGCGGGGTGGCCCCAGCATTTT	CASSGPGAGWPQHF
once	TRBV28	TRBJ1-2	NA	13	TGTGCCACCATGCTTGGCCCTAACTATGGCTACACCTTC	CATMLGPNYGYTF
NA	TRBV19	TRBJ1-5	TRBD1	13	TGTGCCGGTAGTCAGGGGGCAGGTCAGCCCCAGCATTTT	CAGSQGAGQPQHF
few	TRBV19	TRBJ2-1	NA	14	TGTGCCAGTAGCCCCGGGACCGGGGGATTTGAGCAGTTCTTC	CASSPGTGGFEQFF
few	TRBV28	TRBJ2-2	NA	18	TGTGCCAGCAGTTTAGGGGTTAGCGGCCCTACGAACACCGGGGAGCTGTTTTTT	CASSLGVSGPTNTGELFF
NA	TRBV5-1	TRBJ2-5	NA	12	TGCGCCAGCAGCTTGGTGCGGGAGACCCAGTACTTC	CASSLVRETQYF
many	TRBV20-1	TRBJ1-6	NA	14	TGCAGTGCTAGTAGCCGCGCGGCGGGGTCACCCCTCCACTTT	CSASSRAAGSPLHF
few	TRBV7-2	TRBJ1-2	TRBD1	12	TGTGCCAGCAGCCAACAGGGACAGGGCTACACCTTC	CASSQQGQGYTF
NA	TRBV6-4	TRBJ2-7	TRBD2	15	TGTGCCAGCAGTGAAGAGGCGGGGGGAGTCTACGAGCAGTACTTC	CASSEEAGGVYEQYF
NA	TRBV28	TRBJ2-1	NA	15	TGTGCCAGCAGTCTTGCCGGGGAAGGGTACAATGAGCAGTTCTTC	CASSLAGEGYNEQFF
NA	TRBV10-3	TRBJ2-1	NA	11	TGTGCCATCGGACAGATGAATGAGCAGTTCTTC	CAIGQMNEQFF
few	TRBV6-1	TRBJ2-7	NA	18	TGTGCCAGCAGTGAAGGGGCCTACGGTGGATGGGGGGTTGGGGAGCAGTACTTC	CASSEGAYGGWGVGEQYF
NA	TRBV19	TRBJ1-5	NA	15	TGTGCCAGTAGTATTACGGAGTTTAGCAATCAGCCCCAGCATTTT	CASSITEFSNQPQHF
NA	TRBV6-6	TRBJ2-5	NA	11	TGTGCCAGCAGTCGCCAGGAGACCCAGTACTTC	CASSRQETQYF
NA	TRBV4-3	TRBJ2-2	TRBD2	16	TGCGCCAGCAGCCAGGAAGCGGGGGGGGCTGCCGGGGAGCTGTTTTTT	CASSQEAGGAAGELFF
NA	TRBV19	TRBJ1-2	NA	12	TGTGCCAGTAGATCCGACAAGTATGGCTACACCTTC	CASRSDKYGYTF
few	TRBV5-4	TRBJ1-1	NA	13	TGTGCCAGCGGTCCAGGGTTGAACACTGAAGCTTTCTTT	CASGPGLNTEAFF
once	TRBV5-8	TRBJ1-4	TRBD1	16	TGTGCCAGCAGCCCCGGGACAGGGGGGACGAATGAAAAACTGTTTTTT	CASSPGTGGTNEKLFF
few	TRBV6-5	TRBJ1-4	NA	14	TGTGCCAGCAGTTACGGACAGTCGGGTGAAAAACTGTTTTTT	CASSYGQSGEKLFF
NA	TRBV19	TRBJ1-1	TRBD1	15	TGTGCCAGTAGTCTCATGACAGGGGGCGTCACTGAAGCTTTCTTT	CASSLMTGGVTEAFF
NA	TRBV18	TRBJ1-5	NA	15	TGTGCCAGCTCACCAGGATCAGGGGGCAATCAGCCCCAGCATTTT	CASSPGSGGNQPQHF
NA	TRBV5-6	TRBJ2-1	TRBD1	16	TGTGCCAGCAGCTTGCGCCGGGACAGGGGTATGGATGAGCAGTTCTTC	CASSLRRDRGMDEQFF
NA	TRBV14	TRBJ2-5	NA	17	TGTGCCAGCAGCCAGAGCCTCCTTTCCAGGTCGAGAGAGACCCAGTACTTC	CASSQSLLSRSRETQYF
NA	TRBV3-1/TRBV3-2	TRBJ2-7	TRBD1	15	TGTGCCAGCAGCGACAGGGTCCGGCCCTCCTACGAGCAGTACTTC	CASSDRVRPSYEQYF